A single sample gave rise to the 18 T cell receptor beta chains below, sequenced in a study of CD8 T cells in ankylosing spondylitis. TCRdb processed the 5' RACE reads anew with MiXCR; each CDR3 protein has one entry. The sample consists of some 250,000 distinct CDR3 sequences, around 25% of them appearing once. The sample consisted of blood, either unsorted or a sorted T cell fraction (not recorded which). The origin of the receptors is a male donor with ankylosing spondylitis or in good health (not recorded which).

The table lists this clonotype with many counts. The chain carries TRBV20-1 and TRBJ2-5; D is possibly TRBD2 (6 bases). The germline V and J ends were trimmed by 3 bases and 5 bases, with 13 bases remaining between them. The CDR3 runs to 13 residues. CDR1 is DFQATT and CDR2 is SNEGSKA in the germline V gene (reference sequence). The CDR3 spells CSARGTHRETQYF. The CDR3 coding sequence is TGCAGTGCTAGGGGGACTCACCGGGAGACCCAGTACTTC.

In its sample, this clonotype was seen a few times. CDR3 loop: CSAKDTGVEQYF. For the CDR3, the DNA is TGCAGTGCGAAGGATACAGGGGTCGAGCAGTACTTC. The chain uses TRBV20-1 and TRBJ2-7; TRBD1 matches at 7 bases. Trimming at V came to 6 bases and at J to 6 bases, leaving 8 bases not matched to a gene. There are 12 residues in the CDR3. Germline V gene data show CDR1 as DFQATT and CDR2 as SNEGSKA (reference sequence).

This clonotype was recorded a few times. CDR3 sequence: CASSFGGTGGVNEQYF. The CDR3 nucleotides are TGCGCCAGCAGCTTCGGTGGGACAGGGGGGGTCAACGAGCAGTACTTC. V and J are TRBV5-1 and TRBJ2-7, with 11 bases matching TRBD1. CDR1 and CDR2 from the germline V gene are SGHRS and YFSETQ. The V gene end was trimmed by 2 bases and the J gene end by 5 bases; junction bases not matched to a gene: 9. The CDR3 extends over 16 amino acids.

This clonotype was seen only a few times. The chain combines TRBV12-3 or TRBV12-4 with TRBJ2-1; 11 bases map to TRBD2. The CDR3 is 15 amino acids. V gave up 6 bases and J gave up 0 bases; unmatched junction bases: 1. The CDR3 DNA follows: TGTGCCAGCAGGCTAGCGGGGGGCTCCTACAATGAGCAGTTCTTC. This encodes CASRLAGGSYNEQFF.

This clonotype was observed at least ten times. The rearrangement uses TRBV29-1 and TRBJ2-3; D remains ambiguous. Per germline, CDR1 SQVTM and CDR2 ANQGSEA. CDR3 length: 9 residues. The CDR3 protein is CTSRDTQYF. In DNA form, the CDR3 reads TGCACTTCGAGGGATACGCAGTATTTT.

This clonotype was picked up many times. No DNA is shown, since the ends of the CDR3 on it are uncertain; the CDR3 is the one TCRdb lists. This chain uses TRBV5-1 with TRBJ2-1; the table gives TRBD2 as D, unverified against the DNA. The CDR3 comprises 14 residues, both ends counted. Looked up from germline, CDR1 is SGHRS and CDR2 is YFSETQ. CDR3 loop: CASILAEGRNEQFF.

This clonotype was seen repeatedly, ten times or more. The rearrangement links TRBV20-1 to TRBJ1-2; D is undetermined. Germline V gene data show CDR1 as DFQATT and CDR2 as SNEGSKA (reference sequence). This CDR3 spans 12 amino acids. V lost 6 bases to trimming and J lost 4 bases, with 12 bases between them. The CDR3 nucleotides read TGCAGTGCGCGTCCCTTCGCCTATGGCTACACCTTC. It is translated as CSARPFAYGYTF.

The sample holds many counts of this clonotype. For the CDR3, the DNA is TGCAGTGCTAGGGTTAGCGGGGGAGAGGAGACCCAGTACTTC. Its translation is CSARVSGGEETQYF. The chain employs TRBV20-1 and TRBJ2-5; 9 nucleotides line up with TRBD2. The germline gives CDR1 DFQATT, CDR2 SNEGSKA (reference sequence). CDR3 length: 14 amino acids. Trimming cost V 3 bases and J 5 bases; bases outside gene matches: 7.

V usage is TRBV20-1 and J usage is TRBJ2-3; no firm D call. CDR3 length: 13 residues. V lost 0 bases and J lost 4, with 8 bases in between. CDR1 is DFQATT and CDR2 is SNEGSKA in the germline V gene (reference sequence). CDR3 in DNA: TGCAGTGCTAGAGAGGGTTCTCCAGATACGCAGTATTTT. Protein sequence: CSAREGSPDTQYF.

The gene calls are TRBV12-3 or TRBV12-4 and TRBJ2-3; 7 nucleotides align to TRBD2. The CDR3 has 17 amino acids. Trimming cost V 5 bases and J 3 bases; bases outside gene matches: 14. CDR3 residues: CASSPRPLAGLTDTQYF. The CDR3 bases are TGTGCCAGCAGTCCCCGCCCATTAGCGGGCCTAACAGATACGCAGTATTTT.

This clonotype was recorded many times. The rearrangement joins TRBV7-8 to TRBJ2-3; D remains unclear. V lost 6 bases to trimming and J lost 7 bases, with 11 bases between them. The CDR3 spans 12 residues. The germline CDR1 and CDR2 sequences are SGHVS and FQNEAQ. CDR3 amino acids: CASSPPANTQYF. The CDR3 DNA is TGTGCCAGCAGTCCCCCCGCTAATACGCAGTATTTT.

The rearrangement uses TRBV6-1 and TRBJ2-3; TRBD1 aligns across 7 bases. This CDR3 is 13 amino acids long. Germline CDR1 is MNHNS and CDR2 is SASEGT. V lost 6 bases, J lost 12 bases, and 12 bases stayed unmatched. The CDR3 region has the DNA TGTGCCAGCAGCCCGACAAACAGGGGTGATCAGTATTTT. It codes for CASSPTNRGDQYF.

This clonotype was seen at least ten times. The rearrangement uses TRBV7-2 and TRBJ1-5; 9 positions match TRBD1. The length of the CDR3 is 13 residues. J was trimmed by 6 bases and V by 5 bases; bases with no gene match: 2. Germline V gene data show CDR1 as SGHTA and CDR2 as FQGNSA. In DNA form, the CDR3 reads TGTGCCAGCAGCCCGACAGGGGGTCAGCCCCAGCATTTT. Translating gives CASSPTGGQPQHF.

CDR3 amino acids: CSARRFSLSYEQYF. CDR3 DNA: TGCAGTGCTAGGCGCTTCAGTCTCTCCTACGAGCAGTACTTC. The V and J genes are TRBV20-1 and TRBJ2-7; no clear D. There are 14 residues in the CDR3. The germline gives CDR1 DFQATT, CDR2 SNEGSKA (reference sequence). V dropped 3 bases and J dropped 0 bases, with 12 bases sitting between them.

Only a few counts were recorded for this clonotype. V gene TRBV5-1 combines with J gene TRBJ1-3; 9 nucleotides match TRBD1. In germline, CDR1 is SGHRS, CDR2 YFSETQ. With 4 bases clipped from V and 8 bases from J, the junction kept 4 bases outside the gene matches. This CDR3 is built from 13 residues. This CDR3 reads CASSEGQGDTIYF. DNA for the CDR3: TGCGCCAGCAGCGAGGGACAGGGAGACACCATATATTTT.

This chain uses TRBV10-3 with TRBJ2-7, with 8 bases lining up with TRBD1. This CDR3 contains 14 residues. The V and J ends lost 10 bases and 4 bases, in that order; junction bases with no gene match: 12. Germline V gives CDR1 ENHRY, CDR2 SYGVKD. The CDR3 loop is CATSYGQGSYEQYF. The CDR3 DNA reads TGTGCCACCAGCTACGGACAGGGATCTTACGAGCAGTACTTC.

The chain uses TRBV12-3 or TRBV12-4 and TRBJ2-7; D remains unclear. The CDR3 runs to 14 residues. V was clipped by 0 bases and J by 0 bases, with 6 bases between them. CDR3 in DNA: TGTGCCAGCAGTTTAGCGGTTACCTCCTACGAGCAGTACTTC. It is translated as CASSLAVTSYEQYF.

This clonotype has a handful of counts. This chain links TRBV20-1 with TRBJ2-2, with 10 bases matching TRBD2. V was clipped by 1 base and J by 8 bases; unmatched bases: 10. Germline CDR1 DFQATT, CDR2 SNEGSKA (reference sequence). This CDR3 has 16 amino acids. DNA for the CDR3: TGCAGTGCTAGAGCCAGGCTAGCGGGGGAAACTGGGGAGCTGTTTTTT. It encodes CSARARLAGETGELFF.